One and the same sample provided the 27 T cell receptor beta chains below, sequenced in a study of T-cell reconstitution after alpha-beta-depleted transplantation in children. Unique molecular identifiers were built into the TCRbeta library. One entry per CDR3 protein, called by TCRdb with MiXCR from the PCR reads. The sample gives roughly 200,000 distinct CDR3 sequences, around 10% of which show up once; around 6.2% is in the top ten. Sequenced material: PBMCs from the stem cell graft donor, taken from the stem cell graft. The source is a human donor who donated a stem cell graft to a child with acute lymphoblastic leukemia.

This clonotype was detected ten times or more. The chain employs TRBV5-1 and TRBJ1-1; 8 bases agree with TRBD1. The CDR3 has 15 amino acids. Trimming removed 0 bases from V and 4 bases from J; junction bases left unmatched: 5. Germline CDR1 and CDR2: SGHRS and YFSETQ. Here the CDR3 DNA reads TGCGCCAGCAGCTTGGTAGGACAGGGCTCCACTGAAGCTTTCTTT. It encodes CASSLVGQGSTEAFF.

This clonotype was observed at least ten times. The V call is TRBV3-1, the J call TRBJ2-7; D may be TRBD1 (6 bases). Trimming left V 3 bases short and J 7 bases short, with 10 bases between. CDR3 length: 12 residues. Germline V gene sequence: CDR1 LGHDT, CDR2 YNNKEL (reference sequence). CDR3 sequence (DNA): TGTGCCAGCAGCCATGGACAGAATGAGCAGTACTTC. Translating it yields CASSHGQNEQYF.

The table lists this clonotype with a few counts. This chain uses TRBV20-1 with TRBJ1-2, with 7 nucleotides matching TRBD1. Germline loops: CDR1 DFQATT, CDR2 SNEGSKA (reference sequence). The ends lost 4 bases at V and 1 base at J; junction bases unmatched: 12. The CDR3 consists of 16 residues. CDR3 protein: CSAKGTAQNYNYGYTF. CDR3 bases: TGCAGTGCTAAAGGGACAGCCCAGAACTATAACTATGGCTACACCTTC.

This clonotype was found many times. The CDR3 loop reads CASSTGQGLSYGYTF. CDR3 in DNA: TGTGCCAGCAGTACGGGACAGGGGCTTTCGTATGGCTACACCTTC. The genes are TRBV12-3 or TRBV12-4 and TRBJ1-2; 10 bases are a match to TRBD1. V lost 5 bases, J lost 5 bases, and 8 bases stayed unmatched. The CDR3 length is 15 residues.

The table lists this clonotype with many counts. V and J are TRBV4-3 and TRBJ2-5; D may be TRBD1 (6 bases). V was pared by 0 bases and J by 5 bases, with 10 bases between. Germline V gene lookup returns CDR1 LGHNA and CDR2 YSLEER. CDR3 length equals 14 residues. The CDR3 spells CASSQDGRGETQYF. Here the CDR3 DNA reads TGCGCCAGCAGCCAAGATGGCAGGGGTGAGACCCAGTACTTC.

The genes are TRBV4-2 and TRBJ1-6; 8 bases fit TRBD1. This CDR3 has 15 residues. Germline V lookup: CDR1 LGHNA, CDR2 YNFKEQ. Unmatched junction bases numbered 9, after V lost 4 bases and J lost 10 bases. The CDR3 loop reads CASSPSGQGRSPLHF. CDR3 in DNA: TGTGCCAGCAGCCCAAGTGGACAGGGTCGCTCACCCCTCCACTTT.

The chain carries TRBV30 and TRBJ1-2; D perhaps matches TRBD1 (6 bases). Germline CDR1 GTSNPN, CDR2 SVGIG (reference sequence). This CDR3 contains 15 residues. The ends were cut back, 3 bases at V and 0 bases at J, with 14 bases in the middle. CDR3 loop: CAWSAGQRANYGYTF. CDR3 DNA sequence: TGTGCCTGGAGCGCCGGACAGAGAGCTAACTATGGCTACACCTTC.

This clonotype showed up many times. The chain couples TRBV29-1 to TRBJ2-1; D might be TRBD1 (6 bases). This CDR3 spans 13 amino acids. With 4 bases removed from V and 3 bases from J, the gap between germline ends came to 10 bases. The V gene's germline CDR1 is SQVTM and CDR2 ANQGSEA. CDR3 loop: CSVVQGYYNEQFF. As DNA, the CDR3 is TGCAGCGTTGTGCAGGGGTACTACAATGAGCAGTTCTTC.

In its sample, this clonotype was seen a few times. The gene calls are TRBV5-4 and TRBJ2-4; TRBD1 is a possible D gene (6 bases). Trimming left V 4 bases short and J 4 bases short, with 12 bases between. The CDR3 has 14 amino acids. Germline CDR1 is SGHNT and CDR2 is YYREEE (reference sequence). CDR3 amino acids: CASSPDRVKNIQYF. The CDR3 bases are TGTGCCAGCAGCCCGGACAGAGTTAAAAACATTCAGTACTTC.

J is TRBJ2-5 and V is TRBV24-1; unclear D gene. The CDR3 totals 16 residues. Germline lookup yields CDR1 KGHDR and CDR2 SFDVKD. V dropped 4 bases and J dropped 0 bases, with 14 bases sitting between them. The CDR3 loop reads CATSDMRFGNQETQYF. The CDR3 DNA is TGTGCCACCAGTGACATGCGGTTCGGCAACCAAGAGACCCAGTACTTC.

This clonotype was observed a few times. The V call is TRBV5-1, the J call TRBJ2-5, with D possibly being TRBD2 (6 bases). V was cut by 5 bases and J by 5 bases, with 16 bases left in between. Germline V lookup: CDR1 SGHRS, CDR2 YFSETQ. This CDR3 comprises 14 residues. CDR3 DNA: TGCGCCAGCAGAGCGGGCCCCGGCGGCGAGACCCAGTACTTC. This sequence encodes CASRAGPGGETQYF. The full variable domain, completed using reference TRBV5-1 and TRBJ2-5, is KAGVTQTPRYLIKTRGQQVTLSCSPISGHRSVSWYQQTPGQGLQFLFEYFSETQRNKGNFPGRFSGRQFSNSRSEMNVSTLELGDSALYLCASRAGPGGETQYFGPGTRLLVL.

J is TRBJ1-1 and V is TRBV6-2 or TRBV6-3; perhaps TRBD1 as D (5 bases). The V gene lost 5 bases and the J gene lost 1 base, with 14 bases spanning the gap. The CDR3 covers 15 residues. CDR1 and CDR2 from the germline V gene are MNHEY and SVGEGT. The CDR3 coding sequence is TGTGCCAGCAGTCCCTTCGACAGACCGAACACTGAAGCTTTCTTT. Translation gives CASSPFDRPNTEAFF.

The chain uses TRBV11-1 and TRBJ2-1; D ambiguous. The CDR3 length is 19 residues. Germline V gives CDR1 SGHAT, CDR2 FQDESV (reference sequence). Trimming removed 5 bases from V and 1 base from J, with 24 bases in between. The CDR3, as DNA: TGTGCCAGCAGCCCAACGGCTCCAAAACTACTACGGTCCTACAATGAGCAGTTCTTC. Its protein is CASSPTAPKLLRSYNEQFF. The whole variable domain, filled in from reference TRBV11-1 and TRBJ2-1, reads EAEVAQSPRYKITEKSQAVAFWCDPISGHATLYWYRQILGQGPELLVQFQDESVVDDSQLPKDRFSAERLKGVDSTLKIQPAELGDSAMYLCASSPTAPKLLRSYNEQFFGPGTRLTVL.

Many counts were recorded for this clonotype. This rearrangement joins TRBV4-1 to TRBJ1-5; possibly TRBD1 for D (5 bases). The V and J ends lost 3 bases and 0 bases respectively, with 9 bases between them. Germline assignment: CDR1 MGHRA and CDR2 YSYEKL. This CDR3 is built from 15 residues. CDR3 loop: CASSQTANSNQPQHF. CDR3 sequence (DNA): TGCGCCAGCAGCCAGACAGCTAATAGCAATCAGCCCCAGCATTTT.

This clonotype was found many times. This sequence joins TRBV29-1 and TRBJ2-5; 8 bases align to TRBD1. From germline, CDR1 is SQVTM and CDR2 ANQGSEA. CDR3 length: 13 residues. With 6 bases clipped from V and 4 bases from J, the junction kept 7 bases outside the gene matches. CDR3 sequence (DNA): TGCAGCGTCGATGGGACAGGCTTAGAGACCCAGTACTTC. Translating gives CSVDGTGLETQYF.

The CDR3 DNA follows: TGTGCCAGTAGTGAAAGACTGACAGATACGCAGTATTTT. Protein product: CASSERLTDTQYF. The chain combines TRBV19 with TRBJ2-3; no clear D gene. In germline, CDR1 is LNHDA, CDR2 SQIVND (reference sequence). The ends were cut back, 5 bases at V and 3 bases at J, with 9 bases in the middle. This CDR3 has 13 amino acids.

This chain links TRBV5-1 with TRBJ2-5; 8 bases are a match to TRBD2. Germline trimming cut 0 bases from V and 2 bases from J; bases unmatched to any gene: 3. The CDR3 spans 15 residues. Germline V gene sequence: CDR1 SGHRS, CDR2 YFSETQ. CDR3: CASSLGGGRQETQYF. In DNA, the CDR3 is TGCGCCAGCAGCTTGGGCGGGGGGCGACAAGAGACCCAGTACTTC.

This clonotype is medium-sized in the sample. This sequence joins TRBV7-8 and TRBJ2-5; a weak D match, TRBD1 (6 bases). V lost 0 bases and J 2 bases, leaving 10 bases between the germline ends. Germline lookup yields CDR1 SGHVS and CDR2 FQNEAQ. The CDR3 extends over 15 amino acids. As DNA, the CDR3 is TGTGCCAGCAGCTTAGCCCGGACAGCGCAAGAGACCCAGTACTTC. Encoded protein: CASSLARTAQETQYF.

The rearrangement joins TRBV11-2 to TRBJ2-6; 7 nucleotides match TRBD2. V lost 2 bases, J lost 0 bases, and 10 bases stayed unmatched. CDR3 length equals 19 residues. From germline, CDR1 is SGHAT and CDR2 FQNNGV. The CDR3 sequence is CASSLRPGGESSGANVLTF. The CDR3 region has the DNA TGTGCCAGCAGCTTAAGGCCGGGAGGAGAAAGCTCTGGGGCCAACGTCCTGACTTTC.

This clonotype has just a few counts. The rearrangement joins TRBV6-2 or TRBV6-3 to TRBJ2-1, with 11 bases aligning to TRBD2. With V trimmed by 2 bases and J by 3 bases, 0 bases remained unmatched. Germline lookup yields CDR1 MNHEY and CDR2 SVGEGT. The CDR3 is made up of 15 amino acids. CDR3 in DNA: TGTGCCAGCAGTTACGGACTAGCGGGCTACAATGAGCAGTTCTTC. This gives the protein CASSYGLAGYNEQFF.

In this sample, this clonotype turned up a few times. This chain joins TRBV5-6 and TRBJ1-3; D is unclear. Germline V gene sequence: CDR1 SGHDT, CDR2 YYEEEE. The V end lost 4 bases, the J end lost 6 bases, and 8 bases lay between the germline ends. This CDR3 comprises 12 residues. CDR3 in amino acids: CASSRIENTIYF. The DNA of the CDR3 is TGTGCCAGCAGCCGCATAGAAAACACCATATATTTT.

This clonotype was detected only a few times. The chain links TRBV6-5 to TRBJ1-1; maybe TRBD1 (6 bases). The CDR3 sequence is 14 residues long. Germline V gene sequence: CDR1 MNHEY, CDR2 SVGAGI. Trimming took 0 bases from V and 4 from J, leaving 9 bases between them. Here the CDR3 reads CASSYSGRGTEAFF. The CDR3 DNA is TGTGCCAGCAGTTACTCGGGCAGGGGCACTGAAGCTTTCTTT.

This clonotype has more than one count but fewer than ten. The chain couples TRBV18 to TRBJ2-1; TRBD1 matches 12 bases. CDR3 size: 15 residues. Per germline, CDR1 KGHSH and CDR2 LQKENI. J was trimmed by 7 bases and V by 2 bases; bases with no gene match: 3. Written as DNA, the CDR3 is TGTGCCAGCTCACCAGGGACAGGGGGCTTGAATGAGCAGTTCTTC. This sequence encodes CASSPGTGGLNEQFF. The whole variable domain, filled in from reference TRBV18 and TRBJ2-1, reads NAGVMQNPRHLVRRRGQEARLRCSPMKGHSHVYWYRQLPEEGLKFMVYLQKENIIDESGMPKERFSAEFPKEGPSILRIQQVVRGDSAAYFCASSPGTGGLNEQFFGPGTRLTVL.

This clonotype was seen more than once but under ten times. The chain links TRBV5-1 to TRBJ2-2; no firm D call. Germline V gene sequence: CDR1 SGHRS, CDR2 YFSETQ. The V gene lost 5 bases and the J gene lost 1 base, with 6 bases spanning the gap. The CDR3 is 13 residues long. CDR3 DNA: TGCGCCAGCAGTACATGGAACACCGGGGAGCTGTTTTTT. Protein: CASSTWNTGELFF.

The chain uses TRBV19 and TRBJ2-3; 11 nucleotides match TRBD1. CDR1 LNHDA and CDR2 SQIVND come from the germline V gene (reference sequence). J was trimmed by 5 bases and V by 9 bases; bases with no gene match: 10. This CDR3 has 15 residues. CDR3 residues: CASETGQGAGDTQYF. The CDR3 nucleotides read TGTGCCAGCGAGACAGGACAGGGGGCGGGAGATACGCAGTATTTT.

This clonotype was found many times. The chain couples TRBV12-3 or TRBV12-4 to TRBJ2-1; TRBD1 matches 7 bases. CDR3 size: 13 residues. Trimming removed 5 bases from V and 10 bases from J; junction bases left unmatched: 8. The CDR3 coding sequence is TGTGCCAGCAGTCCTCAACAGGGGAGCGAGCAGTTCTTC. Protein sequence: CASSPQQGSEQFF.

This clonotype has only one observation. The chain uses TRBV20-1 and TRBJ1-1; 8 bases are shared with TRBD1. Germline CDR1 reads DFQATT; CDR2 reads SNEGSKA (reference sequence). Germline trimming cut 6 bases from V and 6 bases from J; bases unmatched to any gene: 15. CDR3 length equals 15 residues. The CDR3 region is CSAPKAGQVPAEAFF. The CDR3 DNA sequence: TGCAGTGCACCGAAGGCGGGACAGGTTCCGGCTGAAGCTTTCTTT.